The sequence of this TCR beta chain was determined in a study of T-cell memory formation after mild COVID-19. Study outcomes and limitations: CD8+ contracting clones occupied EMRA, while CD4+ ones occupied mainly CM and EM. Cross-reactive memory seemingly joined, as some responding clones were found in pre-infection memory. Clones that got smaller from day 15 to 85 had even CD4/CD8, while clones growing later tipped toward CD4+.

Germline CDR1 SGHRS, CDR2 YFSETQ. The CDR3 contains 15 residues. Unmatched junction bases numbered 4, after V lost 3 bases and J lost 4 bases. Regarding this clonotype: What it recognizes is unknown.

5'RACE with constant-segment primers built TCRalpha and TCRbeta cDNA libraries with UMIs. TCRdb independently ran MiXCR on the 5' RACE reads; one entry per CDR3 protein. The sample yields around 250,000 distinct CDR3 sequences, around 16% seen once. Material for sequencing was PBMCs or a T cell subset sorted from them (not recorded which). This chain uses TRBV5-1 with TRBJ2-3; the match to TRBD1 covers 11 bases. The receptor comes from a man aged 18-30 years who had mild COVID-19 (a few samples of this study predate the infection). Cell type and time point are not known. The CDR3 coding sequence is TGCGCCAGCAGCTCTGGACAGGGGGCTGCAGATACGCAGTATTTT. Protein sequence: CASSSGQGAADTQYF.